These 30 T cell receptor beta chains were all obtained from the same sample, sequenced in a study of spatial heterogeneity in lung cancer. Overall study results and limits: Tumor mutation counts were tracked by expanded intratumoral alpha and beta TCR counts.

Specified time point: sample taken at primary tumor resection. Each CDR3 protein is one row after TCRdb ran MiXCR on the 5' RACE reads. The table lists some 7,800 distinct CDR3 sequences, 5.4% of them singletons. Which antigens these TCRs recognize remains unknown. The sample consisted of lung tumor tissue, taken at surgery. These receptors originate from a male donor with early-stage non-small cell lung cancer.

This clonotype was found a few times. The chain uses TRBV13 and TRBJ2-1; 8 bases align to TRBD1. Germline-derived CDR1 and CDR2 are PRHDT and FYEKMQ (reference sequence). After removal of 4 bases from V and 0 bases from J, the junction contained 14 bases not matched to a gene. The CDR3 consists of 19 residues. CDR3 in DNA: TGTGCCAGCAGCTCACCGGGACAGGCCTTCTCGAGCTCCTACAATGAGCAGTTCTTC. This translates into CASSSPGQAFSSSYNEQFF.

This clonotype has ten or more counts. The V gene is TRBV28, the J gene TRBJ1-6, with 7 bases aligning to TRBD1. V was pared by 8 bases and J by 0 bases, with 7 bases of the junction left unmatched. Per germline, CDR1 MDHEN and CDR2 SYDVKM. This CDR3 has 16 amino acids. The CDR3 loop reads CASQGEGTSYNSPLHF. The CDR3, as DNA: TGTGCCAGCCAGGGGGAGGGAACCTCCTATAATTCACCCCTCCACTTT.

In this sample, this clonotype turned up many times. The chain uses TRBV7-8 and TRBJ2-3, with a tentative D call TRBD2 (6 bases). Germline CDR1 reads SGHVS; CDR2 reads FQNEAQ. The length of the CDR3 is 16 residues. The V and J ends lost 4 bases and 5 bases respectively, with 19 bases between them. For the CDR3, the DNA is TGTGCCAGCAGCTCCTATTTCGGGAGCGGAGGAGATACGCAGTATTTT. It translates to CASSSYFGSGGDTQYF.

This clonotype was recorded a few times. The rearrangement links TRBV11-3 to TRBJ2-1; TRBD1 agrees at 9 bases. This CDR3 spans 12 amino acids. V was pared by 3 bases and J by 9 bases, with 0 bases of the junction left unmatched. CDR1 is SGHNT, CDR2 YENEEA, per germline. In DNA form, the CDR3 reads TGTGCCAGCAGCTTGGGACAGGGTGAGCAGTTCTTC. It is translated as CASSLGQGEQFF. The entire variable domain, with the rest obtained from reference TRBV11-3 and TRBJ2-1, is as follows: EAGVVQSPRYKIIEKKQPVAFWCNPISGHNTLYWYLQNLGQGPELLIRYENEEAVDDSQLPKDRFSAERLKGVDSTLKIQPAELGDSAVYLCASSLGQGEQFFGPGTRLTVL.

Comment on this clonotype: The junction and the germline gene differ at one end; a read error may be behind it. CDR3 loop: CASSFRGRSTDTQYF. DNA for the CDR3: TGTGCTAGCAGCTTTCGCGGGAGAAGCACAGATACGCAGTATTTT. The rearrangement joins TRBV7-7 to TRBJ2-3, with 7 bases aligning to TRBD2. CDR3 length: 15 residues. The germline V gene encodes CDR1 SSHAT and CDR2 FNYEAQ (reference sequence).

This clonotype rates as medium-sized. This chain links TRBV30 with TRBJ1-2; 7 bases are shared with TRBD1. Germline-derived CDR1 and CDR2 are GTSNPN and SVGIG (reference sequence). The CDR3 sequence is 13 residues long. V gave up 4 bases and J gave up 4 bases; unmatched junction bases: 6. CDR3 sequence: CAWIDRDGYGYTF. The CDR3 nucleotides read TGTGCCTGGATTGACAGGGATGGCTATGGCTACACCTTC. Full variable domain (remainder filled in from reference TRBV30 and TRBJ1-2): SQTIHQWPATLVQPVGSPLSLECTVEGTSNPNLYWYRQAAGRGLQLLFYSVGIGQISSEVPQNLSASRPQDRQFILSSKKLLLSDSGFYLCAWIDRDGYGYTFGSGTRLTVV.

This clonotype was counted many times. The chain combines TRBV5-1 with TRBJ2-5, with TRBD1 identical over 7 bases. CDR1 and CDR2 from the germline V gene are SGHRS and YFSETQ. The CDR3 contains 14 residues. Trimming removed 3 bases from V and 2 bases from J; junction bases left unmatched: 4. In DNA form, the CDR3 reads TGCGCCAGCAGCTACCGGGACAGACAAGAGACCCAGTACTTC. This sequence encodes CASSYRDRQETQYF.

This clonotype showed up many times. This chain connects TRBV20-1 to TRBJ2-1; D assignment may be TRBD1 or TRBD2 (5 bases each). Trimming pared 6 bases from V and 4 bases from J, leaving 19 bases between. Germline-derived CDR1 and CDR2 are DFQATT and SNEGSKA (reference sequence). The CDR3 runs to 15 residues. CDR3 loop: CSAIHWGRLYNEQFF. The CDR3 DNA reads as TGCAGTGCCATCCACTGGGGGAGACTTTACAATGAGCAGTTCTTC.

There are a few counts of this clonotype. The chain couples TRBV20-1 to TRBJ2-5; 7 positions match TRBD1. Germline V lookup: CDR1 DFQATT, CDR2 SNEGSKA (reference sequence). The CDR3 is made up of 14 amino acids. Trimming removed 7 bases from V and 2 bases from J; junction bases left unmatched: 10. The CDR3 DNA reads as TGCAGTGTCGAGTTCCGGGACAGACAAGAGACCCAGTACTTC. It yields the protein CSVEFRDRQETQYF.

Only a few counts were recorded for this clonotype. The rearrangement uses TRBV9 and TRBJ2-3, with D hard to call. The germline CDR1 and CDR2 sequences are SGDLS and YYNGEE. The CDR3 is 14 residues long. Trimming shortened V by 0 bases and J by 4 bases, and 9 bases separated the two germline ends. In DNA form, the CDR3 reads TGTGCCAGCAGCGTAGTTATCGGTGCAGATACGCAGTATTTT. Translation gives CASSVVIGADTQYF.

This chain uses TRBV10-2 with TRBJ1-5; TRBD1 is a possible D gene (5 bases). The CDR3 has 15 amino acids. Per the germline V gene, CDR1 is WSHSY and CDR2 is SAAADI. V lost 5 bases and J lost 1, with 12 bases in between. CDR3 nucleotide sequence: TGCGCCAGCAGTCGGGGCGCCAGGAGCAATCAGCCCCAGCATTTT. Its translation is CASSRGARSNQPQHF.

This clonotype was observed at least ten times. The chain couples TRBV2 to TRBJ2-1; TRBD1 agrees at 8 bases. CDR3 size: 15 residues. CDR1 is SNHLY, CDR2 FYNNEI, per germline. Germline trimming cut 6 bases from V and 0 bases from J; bases unmatched to any gene: 4. The CDR3 bases are TGTGCCAGCAGCGCCCAGGGGGCCTCCTACAATGAGCAGTTCTTC. Translated: CASSAQGASYNEQFF.

About this clonotype itself: A much larger clone lies a single base off, so this may be a read error. The V call is TRBV9, the J call TRBJ1-4, with a tentative D call TRBD1 (5 bases). CDR3 length: 15 amino acids. In germline, CDR1 is SGDLS, CDR2 YYNGEE. CDR3 bases: TGTGCCAGCAGCGTAGGGGGACGCAGGAATGTAAAACTGTTTTTT. Encoded protein: CASSVGGRRNVKLFF.

This clonotype is judged medium-sized. The chain joins TRBV29-1 to TRBJ2-7; no clear D. CDR1 is SQVTM, CDR2 ANQGSEA, per germline. V was pared by 5 bases and J by 0 bases, with 14 bases between. This CDR3 is 14 amino acids long. The CDR3 DNA follows: TGCAGCGTTCTTACGACATTATCCTCCTACGAGCAGTACTTC. It specifies CSVLTTLSSYEQYF.

This clonotype was picked up a small number of times. The chain joins TRBV2 to TRBJ2-1, with 10 bases matching TRBD2. The CDR3 spans 14 residues. J was trimmed by 7 bases and V by 7 bases; bases with no gene match: 7. Germline values: CDR1 SNHLY, CDR2 FYNNEI. The CDR3 loop is CASIPSGGGNEQFF. Written as DNA, the CDR3 is TGTGCCAGCATTCCTAGCGGGGGAGGGAATGAGCAGTTCTTC.

V and J are TRBV19 and TRBJ2-2, with 7 nucleotides matching TRBD2. Germline V gives CDR1 LNHDA, CDR2 SQIVND (reference sequence). Trimming took 7 bases from V and 0 from J; bases not matched to a gene: 14. CDR3 length equals 18 residues. This chain's CDR3 is CASIGFGGSTANTGELFF. CDR3 in DNA: TGTGCCAGTATAGGCTTCGGGGGGAGTACCGCGAACACCGGGGAGCTGTTTTTT.

Judged by abundance, this clonotype is medium-sized. The rearrangement joins TRBV19 to TRBJ1-5; TRBD1 matches 7 bases. The CDR3 extends over 15 amino acids. V trimming: 2 bases; J trimming: 4 bases; junction bases outside the gene matches: 5. Germline V gene lookup returns CDR1 LNHDA and CDR2 SQIVND (reference sequence). For the CDR3, the DNA is TGTGCCAGTAGTATAACGGGACAGAAAAATCAGCCCCAGCATTTT. This sequence encodes CASSITGQKNQPQHF.

By frequency in the sample, this clonotype is medium-sized. The chain has TRBV20-1 and TRBJ2-1, with 12 bases lining up with TRBD2. The CDR3 is made up of 18 amino acids. After removal of 2 bases from V and 2 bases from J, the junction contained 10 bases not matched to a gene. The germline gives CDR1 DFQATT, CDR2 SNEGSKA (reference sequence). The CDR3 DNA is TGCAGTGCTAGATATCCGGGACTAGCGGGTTATACCTACAATGAGCAGTTCTTC. This encodes CSARYPGLAGYTYNEQFF.

The sample holds many counts of this clonotype. The chain recombines TRBV6-1 with TRBJ2-3, with D perhaps matching TRBD2 (5 bases). This CDR3 has 12 amino acids. Trimming removed 7 bases at V and 7 bases at J, with 12 bases between. The germline CDR1 and CDR2 sequences are MNHNS and SASEGT. CDR3 amino acids: CASKWESHTQYF. The CDR3 DNA sequence: TGTGCCAGCAAATGGGAGAGTCATACGCAGTATTTT.

The count of this clonotype is one. The chain couples TRBV20-1 to TRBJ1-1, with D tentatively TRBD1 (6 bases). V gave up 6 bases and J gave up 7 bases, with 15 bases separating them. The CDR3 contains 12 residues. The germline CDR1 and CDR2 sequences are DFQATT and SNEGSKA (reference sequence). DNA for the CDR3: TGCAGTGCGGGACATATTACGGGTGAAGCTTTCTTT. Translated, it gives CSAGHITGEAFF.

This clonotype has a count of ten or more. The chain joins TRBV5-1 to TRBJ2-6; D is perhaps TRBD2 (6 bases). V gave up 5 bases and J gave up 2 bases, with 14 bases separating them. The CDR3 sequence is 16 residues long. Looked up from germline, CDR1 is SGHRS and CDR2 is YFSETQ. The CDR3 sequence is CASSGAGGAGANVLTF. CDR3 sequence (DNA): TGCGCCAGCAGTGGGGCTGGAGGGGCTGGGGCCAACGTCCTGACTTTC.

In this sample, this clonotype turned up many times. This rearrangement joins TRBV19 to TRBJ1-5; 7 bases are shared with TRBD1. Germline V lookup: CDR1 LNHDA, CDR2 SQIVND (reference sequence). The CDR3 has 13 amino acids. The V segment lost 6 bases and the J segment 6 bases; nucleotides outside the gene matches: 5. The CDR3 protein is CASRRDRVQPQHF. In DNA, the CDR3 is TGTGCCAGTAGACGCGACAGGGTTCAGCCCCAGCATTTT.

The chain links TRBV5-1 to TRBJ2-7; 10 bases fit TRBD2. The V segment lost 2 bases and the J segment 3 bases; nucleotides outside the gene matches: 11. Germline V gene data show CDR1 as SGHRS and CDR2 as YFSETQ. The CDR3 totals 17 residues. CDR3 sequence: CASSFASGSRYFYEQYF. The CDR3 DNA reads as TGCGCCAGCAGCTTTGCTAGCGGGAGCCGCTATTTCTACGAGCAGTACTTC. The whole variable domain, remainder taken from reference TRBV5-1 and TRBJ2-7, is KAGVTQTPRYLIKTRGQQVTLSCSPISGHRSVSWYQQTPGQGLQFLFEYFSETQRNKGNFPGRFSGRQFSNSRSEMNVSTLELGDSALYLCASSFASGSRYFYEQYFGPGTRLTVT.

Within the sample, this clonotype is medium-sized. This chain joins TRBV29-1 and TRBJ2-3; weak D call: TRBD2 (6 bases). This CDR3 is 15 amino acids long. The V and J ends lost 6 bases and 1 base respectively, with 17 bases between them. In germline, CDR1 is SQVTM, CDR2 ANQGSEA. Written as DNA, the CDR3 is TGCAGCGTCGCCGGGACCCCGGGAGGCACAGATACGCAGTATTTT. Its protein product is CSVAGTPGGTDTQYF.

This clonotype was seen ten or more times. The rearrangement joins TRBV12-2 to TRBJ1-1; the table's TRBD1 call for D was not verified on the DNA. TRBV12-2 is termed a pseudogene. The CDR3 totals 14 residues. CDR3 loop: CASRLGAVTTEAFF. The CDR3 DNA follows: TGTGCAAGTCGCTTAGGGGCGGTTACGACTGAAGCTTTCTTT.

The sample holds many counts of this clonotype. The V call is TRBV9, the J call TRBJ2-1, with D perhaps TRBD2 (5 bases). CDR1 is SGDLS and CDR2 is YYNGEE in the germline V gene. This CDR3 region has 13 residues. V gave up 0 bases and J gave up 10 bases, with 11 bases separating them. The CDR3 is CASSVDPKREQFF. CDR3 sequence (DNA): TGTGCCAGCAGCGTAGACCCTAAGCGGGAGCAGTTCTTC.

This clonotype has a count of ten or more. Here the CDR3 reads CASSQDTGWRGEAFF. The CDR3 DNA sequence: TGCGCCAGCAGCCAAGATACAGGCTGGCGGGGAGAAGCTTTCTTT. The rearrangement links TRBV4-1 to TRBJ1-1, with D possibly TRBD1 on 5 matching bases. Trimming took 0 bases from V and 8 from J, leaving 16 bases between them. Germline V gene data show CDR1 as MGHRA and CDR2 as YSYEKL. CDR3 length: 15 amino acids.

This clonotype showed up many times. The chain employs TRBV28 and TRBJ2-7; TRBD2 matches 7 bases. CDR3 length equals 15 residues. J lost 3 bases, V lost 3 bases, and 8 bases had no gene match. The germline gives CDR1 MDHEN, CDR2 SYDVKM. CDR3 bases: TGTGCCAGCAGTTTCCTAGGGGAGGGCCACTACGAGCAGTACTTC. It is translated as CASSFLGEGHYEQYF.

This chain joins TRBV6-6 and TRBJ1-5; no clear D. Germline CDR1 reads MNHNY; CDR2 reads SVGAGI (reference sequence). Trimming took off 0 bases at V and 5 bases at J, with 5 bases between the two ends. CDR3 length equals 13 residues. The CDR3 DNA reads TGTGCCAGCAGTTACTCTAAAGATCAGCCCCAGCATTTT. Encoded protein: CASSYSKDQPQHF.

This clonotype was seen many times. One junction end does not reproduce the germline sequence, and a read error may be involved. V gene TRBV3-1 combines with J gene TRBJ1-1, with D maybe TRBD1 (5 bases). There are 16 residues in the CDR3. Germline V CDR1 and CDR2: LGHDT, YNNKEL (reference sequence). CDR3 bases: TGTGCCAGCAGTCAAGACTGGGACCTGGAGAGGTCTGAAGCTTTCTTT. Protein sequence: CASSQDWDLERSEAFF.